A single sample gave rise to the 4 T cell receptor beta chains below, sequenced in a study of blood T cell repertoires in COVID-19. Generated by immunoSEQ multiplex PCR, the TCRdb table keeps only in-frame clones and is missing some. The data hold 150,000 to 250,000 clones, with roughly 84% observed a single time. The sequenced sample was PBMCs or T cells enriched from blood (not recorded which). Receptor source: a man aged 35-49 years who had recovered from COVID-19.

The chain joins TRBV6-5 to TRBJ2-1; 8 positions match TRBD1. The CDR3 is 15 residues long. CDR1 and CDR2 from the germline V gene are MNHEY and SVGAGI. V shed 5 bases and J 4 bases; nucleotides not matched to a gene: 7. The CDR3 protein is CASSTGQGWYNEQFF. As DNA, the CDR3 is TGTGCCAGCAGTACCGGACAGGGATGGTACAATGAGCAGTTCTTC.

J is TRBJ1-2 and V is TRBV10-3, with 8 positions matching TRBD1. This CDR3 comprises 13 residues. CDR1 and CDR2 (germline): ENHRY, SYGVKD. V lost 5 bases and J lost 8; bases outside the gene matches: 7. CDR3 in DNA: TGTGCCATCAGTTGGACAGGGTTTGGAGGCTACACCTTC. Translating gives CAISWTGFGGYTF.

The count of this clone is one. In DNA form, the CDR3 reads TGTGCCAGCAGCTTCAGCCCCCTCGGGGACTATGGCTACACCTTC. Encoded protein: CASSFSPLGDYGYTF. V usage is TRBV5-5 and J usage is TRBJ1-2; D not resolved. Trimming removed 2 bases from V and 3 bases from J, with 14 bases in between. In germline, CDR1 is SGHKS, CDR2 YYEKEE (reference sequence). The CDR3 loop spans 15 amino acids.

CDR3 sequence reads: CASSRGTGKDVLTF. The CDR3 DNA sequence: TGCGCCAGCAGCCGGGGGACAGGGAAGGACGTCCTGACTTTC. V usage is TRBV4-1 and J usage is TRBJ2-6; TRBD1 agrees at 9 bases. The CDR3 is 14 amino acids. The J segment lost 11 bases and the V segment lost 4 bases, leaving 6 bases of the junction unmatched. The V gene's germline CDR1 is MGHRA and CDR2 YSYEKL.